This T cell receptor (beta chain) was captured by sequencing in a study of blood T cell repertoires in COVID-19. Study at large: From T cells, B-cell-depleted T cells, or PBMCs came the material, which was cDNA or gDNA.

V was shortened by 0 bases and J by 1 base, with 7 bases between the two germline ends. Germline V gene lookup returns CDR1 MGHRA and CDR2 YSYEKL. The CDR3 contains 15 residues. Original processing notes: Amplification from reference gene primers served as the basis for estimated nucleated cell counts. Only in-frame clones appear in the TCRdb table, and some are missing; sequencing was by immunoSEQ multiplex PCR. Clone size and V and J calls were adopted from that table, with D and trimming inferred from the DNA. The sample holds 250,000 to 300,000 clones, around 86% seen once. This clone was seen a few times.

The sample comprised PBMCs or T cells enriched from blood (not recorded which). The TCR was taken from a woman between 40 and 50 years old who had recovered from COVID-19. The V call is TRBV4-1, the J call TRBJ1-3; no clear D gene. CDR3 protein: CASSQDSSSGNTIYF. CDR3 bases: TGCGCCAGCAGCCAAGATTCCAGTTCTGGAAACACCATATATTTT.